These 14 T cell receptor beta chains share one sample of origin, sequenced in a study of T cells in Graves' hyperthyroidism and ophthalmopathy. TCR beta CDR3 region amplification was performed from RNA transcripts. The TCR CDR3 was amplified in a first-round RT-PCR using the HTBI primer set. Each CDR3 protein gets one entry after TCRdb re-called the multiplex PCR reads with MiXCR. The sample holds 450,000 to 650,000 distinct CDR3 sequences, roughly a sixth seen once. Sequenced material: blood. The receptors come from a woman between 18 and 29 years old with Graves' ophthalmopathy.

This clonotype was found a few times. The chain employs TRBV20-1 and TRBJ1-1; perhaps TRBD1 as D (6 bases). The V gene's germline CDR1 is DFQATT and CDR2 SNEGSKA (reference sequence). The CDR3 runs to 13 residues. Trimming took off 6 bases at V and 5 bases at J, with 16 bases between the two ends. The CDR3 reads CSAMTGGRTEAFF. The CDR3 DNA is TGCAGTGCCATGACTGGGGGGCGTACTGAAGCTTTCTTT.

In DNA, the CDR3 is TGCGCCAGCAGCTTCAGTGGGGGGCTGAATTCACCCCTCCACTTT. Residues: CASSFSGGLNSPLHF. This chain links TRBV5-1 with TRBJ1-6, with D maybe TRBD1 (6 bases). There are 15 residues in the CDR3. The germline CDR1 and CDR2 sequences are SGHRS and YFSETQ. The V gene lost 2 bases and the J gene lost 7 bases, with 13 bases spanning the gap.

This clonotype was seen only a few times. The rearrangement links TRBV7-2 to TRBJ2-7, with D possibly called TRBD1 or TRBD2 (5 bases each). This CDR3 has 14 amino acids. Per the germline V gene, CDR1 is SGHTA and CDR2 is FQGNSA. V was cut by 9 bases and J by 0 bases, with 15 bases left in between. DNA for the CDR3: TGTGCCAGTAGTTCAACCGGGACCTCCTACGAGCAGTACTTC. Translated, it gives CASSSTGTSYEQYF.

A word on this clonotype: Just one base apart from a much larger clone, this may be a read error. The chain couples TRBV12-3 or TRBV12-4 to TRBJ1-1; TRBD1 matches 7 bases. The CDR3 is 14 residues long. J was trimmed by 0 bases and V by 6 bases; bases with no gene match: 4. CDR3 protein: CASRKTGMNTEAFF. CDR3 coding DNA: TGTGCCAGCAGGAAGACAGGGATGAACACTGAAGCTTTCTTT.

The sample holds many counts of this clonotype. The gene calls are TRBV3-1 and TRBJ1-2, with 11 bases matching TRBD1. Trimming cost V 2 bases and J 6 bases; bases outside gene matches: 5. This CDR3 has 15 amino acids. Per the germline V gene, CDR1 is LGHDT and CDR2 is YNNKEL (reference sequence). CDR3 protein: CASSQTGQGVDGYTF. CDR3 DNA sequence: TGTGCCAGCAGCCAAACGGGACAGGGGGTTGATGGCTACACCTTC.

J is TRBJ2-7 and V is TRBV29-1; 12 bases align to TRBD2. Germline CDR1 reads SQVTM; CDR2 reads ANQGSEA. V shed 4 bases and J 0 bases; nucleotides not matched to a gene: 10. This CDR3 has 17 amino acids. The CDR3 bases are TGCAGCGTTGTTGGGGCTAGCGGGGGGGTCACCTCCTACGAGCAGTACTTC. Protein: CSVVGASGGVTSYEQYF.

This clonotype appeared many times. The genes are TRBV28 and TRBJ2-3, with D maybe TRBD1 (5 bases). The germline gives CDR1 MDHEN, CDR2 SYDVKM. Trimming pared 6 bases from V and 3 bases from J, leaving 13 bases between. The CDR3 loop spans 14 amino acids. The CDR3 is CASSTVRETDTQYF. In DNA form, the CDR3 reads TGTGCCAGCAGCACCGTCAGGGAAACAGATACGCAGTATTTT. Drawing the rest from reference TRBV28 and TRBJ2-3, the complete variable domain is DVKVTQSSRYLVKRTGEKVFLECVQDMDHENMFWYRQDPGLGLRLIYFSYDVKMKEKGDIPEGYSVSREKKERFSLILESASTNQTSMYLCASSTVRETDTQYFGPGTRLTVL.

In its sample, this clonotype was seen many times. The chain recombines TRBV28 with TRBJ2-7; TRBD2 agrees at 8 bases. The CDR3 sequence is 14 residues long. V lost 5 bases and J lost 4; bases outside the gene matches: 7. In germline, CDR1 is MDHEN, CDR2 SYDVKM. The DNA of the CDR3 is TGTGCCAGCAGTACCGGGACTAGTGTGTACGAGCAGTACTTC. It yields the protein CASSTGTSVYEQYF.

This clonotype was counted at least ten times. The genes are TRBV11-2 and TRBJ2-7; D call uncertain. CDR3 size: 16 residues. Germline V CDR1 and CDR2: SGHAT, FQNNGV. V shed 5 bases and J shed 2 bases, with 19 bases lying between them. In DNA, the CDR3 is TGTGCCAGCAGCAATAAAAACAGCCCGAATCCCTACGAGCAGTACTTC. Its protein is CASSNKNSPNPYEQYF.

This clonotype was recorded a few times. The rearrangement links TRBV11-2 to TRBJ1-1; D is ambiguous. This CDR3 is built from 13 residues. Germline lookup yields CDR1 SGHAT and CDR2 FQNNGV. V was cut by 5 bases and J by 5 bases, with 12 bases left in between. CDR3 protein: CASSAGPLTEAFF. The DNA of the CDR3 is TGTGCCAGCAGCGCCGGACCCCTTACTGAAGCTTTCTTT. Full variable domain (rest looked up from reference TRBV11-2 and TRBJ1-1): EAGVAQSPRYKIIEKRQSVAFWCNPISGHATLYWYQQILGQGPKLLIQFQNNGVVDDSQLPKDRFSAERLKGVDSTLKIQPAKLEDSAVYLCASSAGPLTEAFFGQGTRLTVV.

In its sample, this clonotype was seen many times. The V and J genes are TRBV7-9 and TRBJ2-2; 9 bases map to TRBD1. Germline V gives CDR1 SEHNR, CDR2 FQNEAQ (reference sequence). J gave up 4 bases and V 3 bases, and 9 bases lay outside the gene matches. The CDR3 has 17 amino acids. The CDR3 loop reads CASSFTTGTGTTGELFF. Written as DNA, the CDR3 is TGTGCCAGCAGCTTTACTACCGGGACAGGGACCACCGGGGAGCTGTTTTTT.

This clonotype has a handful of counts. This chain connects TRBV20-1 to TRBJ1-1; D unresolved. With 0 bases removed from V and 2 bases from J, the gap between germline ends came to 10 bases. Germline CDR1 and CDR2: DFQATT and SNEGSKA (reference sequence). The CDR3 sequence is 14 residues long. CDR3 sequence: CSARDRSGNTEAFF. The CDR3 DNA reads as TGCAGTGCTAGAGATCGTTCCGGAAACACTGAAGCTTTCTTT.

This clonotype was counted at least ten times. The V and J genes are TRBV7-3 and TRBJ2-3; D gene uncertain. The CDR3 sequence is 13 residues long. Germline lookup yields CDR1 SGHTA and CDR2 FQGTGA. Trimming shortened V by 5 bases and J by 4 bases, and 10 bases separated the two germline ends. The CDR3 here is CASSPRNADTQYF. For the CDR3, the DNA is TGTGCCAGCAGCCCCCGTAACGCAGATACGCAGTATTTT.

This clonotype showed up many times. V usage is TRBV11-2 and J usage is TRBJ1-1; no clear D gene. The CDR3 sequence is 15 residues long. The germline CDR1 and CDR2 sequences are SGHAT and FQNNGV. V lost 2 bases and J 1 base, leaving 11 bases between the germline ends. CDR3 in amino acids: CASSLFWVENTEAFF. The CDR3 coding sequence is TGTGCCAGCAGCTTATTCTGGGTTGAGAACACTGAAGCTTTCTTT.